This T cell receptor beta chain was identified in a study of blood T cells in healthy people across ages. This CDR3 is 13 amino acids long. Trimming removed 6 bases from V and 7 bases from J, with 13 bases in between. The use of a sample-barcoded 5' primer and a J-beta primer mix characterized a second PCR of about 6 to 12 cycles. TCRdb called the 5' RACE reads again in MiXCR, with one record for every CDR3 protein. The table has around 700,000 distinct CDR3 sequences, 25% seen once; the top ten hold 9.4%. This clonotype has more than one count but fewer than ten. This sample also belongs to another study, concerning T cells of mothers and their children.

Sequenced: blood. The clonotype originates from a boy aged 5-17 years in good health. The chain joins TRBV12-3 or TRBV12-4 to TRBJ1-5; D not certain. CDR3 in DNA: TGTGCCAGCAGCCACACCCCAAACCAGCCCCAGCATTTT. It translates to CASSHTPNQPQHF.